Following are 8 T cell receptor beta chains from one sample sequenced in a study of identifying expanded T cells in peripheral blood. The protocol was immunoSEQ multiplex PCR, while the TCRdb copy is restricted to in-frame clones and leaves out a portion. The table lists 70,000 or so clones, roughly 90% of them singletons, with around 3.3% in the top ten. Sample: blood. Every receptor here comes from a person aged 18 to 75 in good health.

This clone was picked up one time. The chain is built from TRBV6-5 and TRBJ2-2; the D is unclear. The CDR3 extends over 14 amino acids. V was clipped by 2 bases and J by 6 bases, with 10 bases between them. From germline, CDR1 is MNHEY and CDR2 SVGAGI. CDR3 loop: CASSYGRIAGELFF. DNA for the CDR3: TGTGCCAGCAGTTACGGCAGAATAGCCGGGGAGCTGTTTTTT.

The chain has TRBV6-5 and TRBJ1-1; a possible D gene is TRBD1 (6 bases). The CDR3 spans 13 residues. Deletions cut 7 bases from V and 1 base from J, with 10 bases between. The V gene's germline CDR1 is MNHEY and CDR2 SVGAGI. The CDR3 spells CASNRDKNTEAFF. The CDR3 nucleotides are TGTGCCAGCAATCGGGACAAGAACACTGAAGCTTTCTTT.

The chain recombines TRBV9 with TRBJ2-5; no clear D. This CDR3 contains 14 residues. The V end was cut by 0 bases, the J end by 2 bases, with 8 bases between. The germline V gene encodes CDR1 SGDLS and CDR2 YYNGEE. The DNA for the CDR3 is TGTGCCAGCAGCGTAGTGGCGTCACAAGAGACCCAGTACTTC. Residues: CASSVVASQETQYF.

The chain is built from TRBV2 and TRBJ2-2; 13 bases map to TRBD2. This CDR3 comprises 13 residues. V was pared by 8 bases and J by 10 bases, with 4 bases of the junction left unmatched. The germline gives CDR1 SNHLY, CDR2 FYNNEI. The CDR3 DNA reads as TGTGCCAGCCGGACTAGCGGGAGTAAGGAGCTGTTTTTT. Translated, it gives CASRTSGSKELFF.

V is TRBV2 and J is TRBJ1-2; possible D gene TRBD1, 5 bases. This CDR3 is 13 amino acids long. CDR1 is SNHLY, CDR2 FYNNEI, per germline. Trimming removed 7 bases at V and 8 bases at J, with 17 bases between. In DNA, the CDR3 is TGTGCCAGCAAGGGGAACAGTAAAGAAGGCTACACCTTC. Translated, it gives CASKGNSKEGYTF. Supplemented by reference TRBV2 and TRBJ1-2, the full variable domain reads EPEVTQTPSHQVTQMGQEVILRCVPISNHLYFYWYRQILGQKVEFLVSFYNNEISEKSEIFDDQFSVERPDGSNFTLKIRSTKLEDSAMYFCASKGNSKEGYTFGSGTRLTVV.

This chain links TRBV30 with TRBJ2-7; 9 bases map to TRBD2. The CDR3 sequence is 13 residues long. Germline trimming cut 3 bases from V and 2 bases from J; bases unmatched to any gene: 2. CDR1 is GTSNPN and CDR2 is SVGIG in the germline V gene (reference sequence). As DNA, the CDR3 is TGTGCCTGGAGACTAGCGGGTCCCTACGAGCAGTACTTC. Translating gives CAWRLAGPYEQYF. The whole variable domain, filled in from reference TRBV30 and TRBJ2-7, reads SQTIHQWPATLVQPVGSPLSLECTVEGTSNPNLYWYRQAAGRGLQLLFYSVGIGQISSEVPQNLSASRPQDRQFILSSKKLLLSDSGFYLCAWRLAGPYEQYFGPGTRLTVT.

V gene TRBV30 combines with J gene TRBJ2-1; D is unclear. Trimming took off 0 bases at V and 8 bases at J, with 5 bases between the two ends. The CDR3 covers 11 residues. The germline V gene encodes CDR1 GTSNPN and CDR2 SVGIG (reference sequence). Here the CDR3 reads CAWSVRDEQFF. The DNA for the CDR3 is TGTGCCTGGAGTGTTCGGGATGAGCAGTTCTTC.

The V call is TRBV2, the J call TRBJ1-6; D is unclear. Germline CDR1 is SNHLY and CDR2 is FYNNEI. Between the trimmed V and J ends, which lost 11 bases and 7 bases, there was a span of 21 bases. CDR3 length: 15 amino acids. Here the CDR3 DNA reads TGTGCCCGGTCTTATCAAGGGTTTCGCAATTCACCCCTCCACTTT. This sequence encodes CARSYQGFRNSPLHF.